The 25 T cell receptor beta chains given below trace back to one sample, sequenced in a study of post-analysis software for immune sequencing data. Study outcomes and limitations: Five or six TRBV segments appeared more often in patients than in controls, and TRBV5-6, TRBV5-1 and TRBV20-1 were among these.

The library was made from cDNA and included unique molecular identifiers. TCRdb used MiXCR to reprocess the PCR reads, holding one entry per CDR3 protein. The sample includes 500,000 to 600,000 distinct CDR3 sequences, roughly 46% of them seen just once. Antigens of these TCRs are unknown. The sequenced material came from blood. These receptors came from a girl aged 10 to 17 with multiple sclerosis.

Only a few counts were recorded for this clonotype. The genes are TRBV9 and TRBJ2-5; D is possibly TRBD1 (6 bases). With 0 bases removed from V and 3 bases from J, the gap between germline ends came to 9 bases. Germline V gene sequence: CDR1 SGDLS, CDR2 YYNGEE. The CDR3 extends over 14 amino acids. CDR3 residues: CASSVDGTKETQYF. The CDR3 DNA follows: TGTGCCAGCAGCGTAGACGGGACAAAAGAGACCCAGTACTTC.

This sequence joins TRBV5-5 and TRBJ2-3, with a possible D match to TRBD2 (5 bases). The CDR3 is made up of 17 amino acids. Germline V lookup: CDR1 SGHKS, CDR2 YYEKEE (reference sequence). V lost 4 bases, J lost 2 bases, and 20 bases lay in between. The CDR3 sequence: CASSLHEGRYLTDTQYF. CDR3 bases: TGTGCCAGCAGCCTCCACGAGGGCAGGTATCTCACAGATACGCAGTATTTT. The full variable domain, in which reference TRBV5-5 and TRBJ2-3 provide the parts outside the CDR3, is DAGVTQSPTHLIKTRGQQVTLRCSPISGHKSVSWYQQVLGQGPQFIFQYYEKEERGRGNFPDRFSARQFPNYSSELNVNALLLGDSALYLCASSLHEGRYLTDTQYFGPGTRLTVL.

This clonotype was found a few times. V usage is TRBV7-9 and J usage is TRBJ2-3; D remains ambiguous. Trimming pared 3 bases from V and 5 bases from J, leaving 9 bases between. There are 13 residues in the CDR3. Germline CDR1 and CDR2: SEHNR and FQNEAQ (reference sequence). In DNA, the CDR3 is TGTGCCAGCAGCTTGGGGTTCGGAGATACGCAGTATTTT. This codes for CASSLGFGDTQYF.

For this clonotype: At one end, the junction sequence differs from germline, possibly due to a read error. The chain combines TRBV3-1 with TRBJ1-2, with D perhaps matching TRBD1 (5 bases). Germline assignment: CDR1 LGHDT and CDR2 YNNKEL (reference sequence). The CDR3 sequence is 14 residues long. This CDR3 reads CACSHFRGDYGYTF. Here the CDR3 DNA reads TGTGCCTGCAGCCATTTTCGAGGGGACTATGGCTACACCTTC.

CDR3 in DNA: TGTGCCAGCAGCCGGGGACACCAAGAGACCCAGTTCTTC. Translation gives CASSRGHQETQFF. The chain combines TRBV7-2 with TRBJ2-5, with D maybe TRBD1 (6 bases). The DNA end favors TRBJ2-1, so the J call may be wrong. Germline V gene sequence: CDR1 SGHTA, CDR2 FQGNSA. CDR3 length equals 13 residues.

The V gene is TRBV4-1, the J gene TRBJ2-4; no clear D gene. This CDR3 comprises 16 residues. V gave up 1 base and J gave up 8 bases, with 18 bases separating them. Germline V gives CDR1 MGHRA, CDR2 YSYEKL. CDR3 residues: CASSQAAHRVMDIQYF. CDR3 DNA: TGCGCCAGCAGCCAAGCAGCACACCGAGTGATGGACATTCAGTACTTC.

The chain carries TRBV6-1 and TRBJ1-1, with a tentative D call TRBD1 (5 bases). CDR3 length equals 16 residues. V lost 7 bases and J 2 bases, leaving 20 bases between the germline ends. CDR1 and CDR2 from the germline V gene are MNHNS and SASEGT. The CDR3 nucleotides are TGTGCCAGCAAGGGACGGCCAGACCTCCGAAACACTGAAGCTTTCTTT. It is translated as CASKGRPDLRNTEAFF.

The chain recombines TRBV6-5 with TRBJ1-2, with a weak D call TRBD1 (5 bases). Trimming left V 2 bases short and J 7 bases short, with 11 bases between. The CDR3 runs 13 residues. Germline V gives CDR1 MNHEY, CDR2 SVGAGI. CDR3 region: CASSYVGGTGYTF. Here the CDR3 DNA reads TGTGCCAGCAGTTACGTCGGGGGGACTGGCTACACCTTC.

V gene TRBV3-1 combines with J gene TRBJ1-2, with D hard to call. The CDR3 covers 16 residues. V shed 4 bases and J shed 0 bases, with 15 bases lying between them. Germline CDR1 reads LGHDT; CDR2 reads YNNKEL (reference sequence). The CDR3 loop is CASSPKGGSANYGYTF. In DNA, the CDR3 is TGTGCCAGCAGCCCGAAAGGCGGAAGTGCTAACTATGGCTACACCTTC. The full variable domain, rest sourced from reference TRBV3-1 and TRBJ1-2, is DTAVSQTPKYLVTQMGNDKSIKCEQNLGHDTMYWYKQDSKKFLKIMFSYNNKELIINETVPNRFSPKSPDKAHLNLHINSLELGDSAVYFCASSPKGGSANYGYTFGSGTRLTVV.

The sample holds many counts of this clonotype. The CDR3 reads CASSFEGYSTDTQYF. CDR3 coding DNA: TGCGCCAGCAGCTTCGAAGGGTATAGCACAGATACGCAGTATTTT. The chain couples TRBV5-1 to TRBJ2-3, with unresolved D. V was shortened by 2 bases and J by 0 bases, with 10 bases between the two germline ends. The CDR3 has 15 amino acids. The V gene's germline CDR1 is SGHRS and CDR2 YFSETQ.

The chain has TRBV3-1 and TRBJ2-2; D call uncertain. This CDR3 contains 14 residues. Per the germline V gene, CDR1 is LGHDT and CDR2 is YNNKEL (reference sequence). Trimming took off 4 bases at V and 2 bases at J, with 8 bases between the two ends. Written as DNA, the CDR3 is TGTGCCAGCAGCCGAGCGATAAACACCGGGGAGCTGTTTTTT. Residues: CASSRAINTGELFF.

This clonotype was recorded a few times. The chain links TRBV7-2 to TRBJ2-3; TRBD1 agrees at 7 bases. The CDR3 contains 14 residues. Trimming cost V 4 bases and J 1 base; bases outside gene matches: 2. CDR1 and CDR2 from the germline V gene are SGHTA and FQGNSA. CDR3 amino acids: CASSSTGRTDTQYF. The DNA of the CDR3 is TGTGCCAGCAGCTCGACAGGGCGCACAGATACGCAGTATTTT.

The genes are TRBV12-3 or TRBV12-4 and TRBJ1-2; 8 positions match TRBD1. This CDR3 has 13 amino acids. Losses at the gene ends were 11 bases for V and 0 bases for J; bases not matched to a gene: 5. CDR3 sequence reads: CAAGTGANYGYTF. The CDR3 DNA reads TGTGCCGCCGGGACAGGAGCTAACTATGGCTACACCTTC.

V usage is TRBV5-1 and J usage is TRBJ2-7; D perhaps matches TRBD1 (6 bases). V was clipped by 0 bases and J by 2 bases, with 9 bases between them. This CDR3 comprises 14 residues. Germline V gene sequence: CDR1 SGHRS, CDR2 YFSETQ. This CDR3 is CASSLGGQTYEQYF. The CDR3 nucleotides read TGCGCCAGCAGCTTGGGGGGACAAACCTACGAGCAGTACTTC.

As concerns this clonotype: A much larger clone is a single base away; this may be a read error. V is TRBV21-1 and J is TRBJ2-4. TRBV21-1 constitutes a pseudogene. The CDR3 contains 14 residues. The CDR3 DNA is TGTGCCACCACGAGACAACTAGCCAAAAACACTCAGTACTTC. Encoded protein: CATTRQLAKNTQYF.

The chain carries TRBV5-1 and TRBJ2-7; tentative D call: TRBD2 (5 bases). Germline V CDR1 and CDR2: SGHRS, YFSETQ. The V and J ends lost 4 bases and 7 bases respectively, with 21 bases between them. The CDR3 runs to 15 residues. Here the CDR3 reads CASSKNTDLRDEQYF. The CDR3 coding sequence is TGCGCCAGCAGCAAAAACACGGACTTAAGAGATGAGCAGTACTTC.

The rearrangement joins TRBV4-1 to TRBJ1-1, with D unresolved. The ends were cut back, 3 bases at V and 9 bases at J, with 11 bases in the middle. This CDR3 is 12 amino acids long. Germline CDR1 MGHRA, CDR2 YSYEKL. The CDR3 DNA sequence: TGCGCCAGCAGCCATCCACTGGACCAAGCTTTCTTT. It translates to CASSHPLDQAFF.

V and J are TRBV5-1 and TRBJ2-1, with 8 bases fitting TRBD2. The V and J ends lost 0 bases and 4 bases, in that order; junction bases with no gene match: 3. CDR3 size: 15 residues. Germline V gene data show CDR1 as SGHRS and CDR2 as YFSETQ. The CDR3 sequence: CASSLAGGVYNEQFF. CDR3 DNA sequence: TGCGCCAGCAGCTTGGCCGGGGGGGTTTACAATGAGCAGTTCTTC.

The table lists this clonotype with a few counts. The CDR3 region has the DNA TGTGCCATCAGTGAAGGGGACAGGGGGCACGGCTACACCTTC. Translation gives CAISEGDRGHGYTF. This chain joins TRBV10-3 and TRBJ1-2; 12 bases match TRBD1. The V gene end was trimmed by 3 bases and the J gene end by 8 bases; junction bases not matched to a gene: 4. The CDR3 is 14 amino acids. In germline, CDR1 is ENHRY, CDR2 SYGVKD.

The genes are TRBV20-1 and TRBJ2-1; 11 bases line up with TRBD2. This CDR3 comprises 14 residues. CDR1 is DFQATT and CDR2 is SNEGSKA in the germline V gene (reference sequence). The trim removed 2 bases at V and 7 bases at J, leaving 4 bases unmatched. This chain's CDR3 is CSARMVAGGNEQFF. CDR3 bases: TGCAGTGCTAGAATGGTAGCGGGGGGGAATGAGCAGTTCTTC.

This clonotype was seen only a few times. The gene calls are TRBV6-1 and TRBJ2-5; TRBD2 agrees at 12 bases. The CDR3 loop spans 15 amino acids. The germline gives CDR1 MNHNS, CDR2 SASEGT. After removal of 2 bases from V and 4 bases from J, the junction contained 2 bases not matched to a gene. CDR3 protein: CASSELAGGPETQYF. The CDR3, as DNA: TGTGCCAGCAGTGAACTAGCGGGGGGGCCAGAGACCCAGTACTTC.

The J gene is TRBJ2-3, the V gene TRBV5-8, with 13 bases aligning to TRBD2. CDR1 SGHTS and CDR2 YDEGEE come from the germline V gene. The CDR3 has 14 amino acids. V gave up 9 bases and J gave up 5 bases; unmatched junction bases: 6. In DNA, the CDR3 is TGTGCCAACGGGACTAGCGGGAAGGTAGATACGCAGTATTTT. Its protein product is CANGTSGKVDTQYF.

This sequence joins TRBV7-6 and TRBJ2-3; TRBD2 matches 8 bases. Per the germline V gene, CDR1 is SGHVS and CDR2 is FNYEAQ. CDR3 length: 16 residues. V lost 0 bases, J lost 7 bases, and 9 bases stayed unmatched. CDR3 sequence: CASSLALGTRRHTQYF. In nucleotides, the CDR3 is TGTGCCAGCAGCTTAGCTCTCGGGACTAGGCGGCATACGCAGTATTTT.

This clonotype has more than one count but fewer than ten. This sequence joins TRBV5-1 and TRBJ2-7; the D gene is possibly TRBD1 (5 bases). This CDR3 is 12 amino acids long. The germline V gene encodes CDR1 SGHRS and CDR2 YFSETQ. V gave up 1 base and J gave up 5 bases, with 7 bases separating them. The CDR3 DNA reads as TGCGCCAGCAGCTTGCGCAGGGACGAGCAGTACTTC. As protein: CASSLRRDEQYF.

The rearrangement joins TRBV4-1 to TRBJ2-1; D is undetermined. The germline V gene encodes CDR1 MGHRA and CDR2 YSYEKL. This CDR3 region has 13 residues. Trimming took off 0 bases at V and 7 bases at J, with 7 bases between the two ends. CDR3 residues: CASSQDQGNEQFF. Written as DNA, the CDR3 is TGCGCCAGCAGCCAAGATCAAGGGAATGAGCAGTTCTTC.